This T cell receptor (beta chain) was identified in a study of neurological immune-mediated disorders. TCRdb re-derived calls from the 5' RACE reads in MiXCR, one entry per CDR3 protein. The top ten hold about 2.2% of the sample, which has about 66,000 distinct CDR3 sequences, approximately 4.6% seen once. This clonotype was recorded at least ten times. V lost 4 bases and J 8 bases, leaving 21 bases between the germline ends. CDR3 length: 15 amino acids. Germline V gives CDR1 SGHRS, CDR2 YFSETQ. Input material: PBMCs. This rearrangement joins TRBV5-1 to TRBJ1-2; tentative D call: TRBD1 (5 bases). This TCR was sampled from a woman in her sixties or seventies with multiple sclerosis. The CDR3 here is CASSPATAGLGGYTF. The DNA for the CDR3 is TGCGCCAGCAGCCCGGCAACGGCGGGGCTAGGCGGCTACACCTTC.